This entry lists 5 T cell receptor beta chains sequenced from one sample in a study of OX40 agonist ivuxolimab in advanced cancers. Only in-frame clones appear in the TCRdb table, and some are missing; sequencing was by immunoSEQ multiplex PCR. The sample has some 75,000 clones; about 88% are singletons. Sequences were derived from CD4+ or CD8+ T cells sorted from blood, sampled in a trial of the OX40 agonist ivuxolimab. These receptors were obtained from an adult with an advanced solid tumor such as melanoma, head and neck, liver or kidney cancer.

The chain links TRBV27 to TRBJ2-7, with 7 nucleotides matching TRBD1. V lost 0 bases, J lost 9 bases, and 8 bases stayed unmatched. CDR3 length: 14 amino acids. The V gene's germline CDR1 is MNHEY and CDR2 SMNVEV (reference sequence). As DNA, the CDR3 is TGTGCCAGCAGTTTATCGACCCCCCGACAGGGGCAGTACTTC. Amino acids: CASSLSTPRQGQYF.

This rearrangement joins TRBV7-2 to TRBJ2-7, with 7 bases matching TRBD1. Per germline, CDR1 SGHTA and CDR2 FQGNSA. The CDR3 runs 14 residues. Trimming cost V 1 base and J 2 bases; bases outside gene matches: 2. CDR3 loop: CASSLGQGAYEQYF. The CDR3 coding sequence is TGTGCCAGCAGCTTAGGTCAGGGGGCCTACGAGCAGTACTTC. Supplemented by reference TRBV7-2 and TRBJ2-7, the full variable domain reads GAGVSQSPSNKVTEKGKDVELRCDPISGHTALYWYRQSLGQGLEFLIYFQGNSAPDKSGLPSDRFSAERTGGSVSTLTIQRTQQEDSAVYLCASSLGQGAYEQYFGPGTRLTVT.

This chain links TRBV14 with TRBJ2-5; D is possibly TRBD1 or TRBD2 (6 bases each). The CDR3 contains 15 residues. Trimming took off 4 bases at V and 5 bases at J, with 17 bases between the two ends. Germline V gene lookup returns CDR1 SGHDN and CDR2 FVKESK. The CDR3 nucleotides read TGTGCCAGCAGCCCTTATAGGGGGGCCTGGGAGACCCAGTACTTC. Protein sequence: CASSPYRGAWETQYF.

The V gene is TRBV7-8, the J gene TRBJ2-3, with a possible D match to TRBD1 (6 bases). The germline CDR1 and CDR2 sequences are SGHVS and FQNEAQ. The CDR3 is 15 residues long. V gave up 4 bases and J gave up 1 base, with 12 bases separating them. Here the CDR3 reads CASSSPWTGTDTQYF. The CDR3 DNA reads as TGTGCCAGCAGCTCTCCTTGGACAGGCACAGATACGCAGTATTTT.

The CDR3 DNA reads TGTGCCAGCAAAGTTAATGACTTCACAGATACGCAGTATTTT. It is translated as CASKVNDFTDTQYF. This chain links TRBV9 with TRBJ2-3; D is unresolved. The CDR3 runs 14 residues. Germline V gene sequence: CDR1 SGDLS, CDR2 YYNGEE. The V and J ends lost 6 bases and 2 bases respectively, with 13 bases between them.